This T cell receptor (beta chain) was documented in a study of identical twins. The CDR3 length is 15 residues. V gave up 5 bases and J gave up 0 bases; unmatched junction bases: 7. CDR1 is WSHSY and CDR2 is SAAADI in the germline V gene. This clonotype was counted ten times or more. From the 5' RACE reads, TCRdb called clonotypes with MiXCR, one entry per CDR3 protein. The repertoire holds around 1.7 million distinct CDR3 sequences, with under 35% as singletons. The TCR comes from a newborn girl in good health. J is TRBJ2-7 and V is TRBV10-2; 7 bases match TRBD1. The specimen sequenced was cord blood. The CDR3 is CASSSGTVSSYEQYF. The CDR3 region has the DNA TGCGCCAGCAGTTCCGGGACAGTAAGCTCCTACGAGCAGTACTTC.